This TCR beta chain is drawn from a study of cytomegalovirus exposure and HLA in healthy donors. A single count supports this clone. Its specificity is unknown. The germline CDR1 and CDR2 sequences are MDHEN and SYDVKM. The V end lost 2 bases, the J end lost 3 bases, and 9 bases lay between the germline ends. The CDR3 loop spans 14 amino acids. Notes on the study in general: With high specificity and sensitivity, the classifier reportedly diagnosed cytomegalovirus status. HLA restriction was apparent for most CMV-associated TCR beta chains in a later analysis.

Vbeta (60) and Jbeta (13) primers were used in the PCR. Assay: immunoSEQ multiplex PCR; the TCRdb copy retains only in-frame clones and omits some. The sample has about 59,000 clones; 80% are singletons. This cohort consisted of healthy bone marrow donors. The sequenced sample was PBMCs. The chain has TRBV28 and TRBJ2-3, with D unresolved. This receptor was taken from a woman in her forties in good health and CMV-seronegative. CDR3 protein: CASSLHTTTDTQYF. In DNA form, the CDR3 reads TGTGCCAGCAGTTTACACACGACAACAGATACGCAGTATTTT.